Presented here are 6 T cell receptor beta chains from one specimen sequenced in a study of blood T cell repertoires in COVID-19. The table came from immunoSEQ multiplex PCR; TCRdb's copy has only in-frame clones and leaves some out. The data hold about 64,000 clones, with around 90% observed a single time. The source material was peripheral blood. These receptors came from a woman aged 60 to 75 with COVID-19, enrolled during active disease.

The chain employs TRBV10-3 and TRBJ1-3; 9 nucleotides match TRBD1. CDR1 is ENHRY, CDR2 SYGVKD, per germline. V dropped 6 bases and J dropped 0; count of bases not matched to a gene: 0. The CDR3 contains 14 residues. The CDR3 DNA is TGTGCCATCAGGGGACAGGGCTCTGGAAACACCATATATTTT. Translated, it gives CAIRGQGSGNTIYF.

The chain couples TRBV4-1 to TRBJ2-1, with D possibly matching TRBD2 (5 bases). Looked up from germline, CDR1 is MGHRA and CDR2 is YSYEKL. V dropped 1 base and J dropped 5 bases, with 9 bases sitting between them. This CDR3 has 14 residues. The CDR3 region is CASSQGGWDNEQFF. In DNA, the CDR3 is TGCGCCAGCAGCCAAGGAGGGTGGGACAATGAGCAGTTCTTC.

The chain recombines TRBV24-1 with TRBJ1-1; 8 nucleotides agree with TRBD1. The CDR3 has 14 amino acids. Germline V gene sequence: CDR1 KGHDR, CDR2 SFDVKD. V dropped 4 bases and J dropped 4; count of bases not matched to a gene: 4. The CDR3 bases are TGTGCCACCAGTGACTCAACAGGGGGCACTGAAGCTTTCTTT. The encoded protein is CATSDSTGGTEAFF.

The sample holds one count of this clone. This chain connects TRBV7-9 to TRBJ1-1; 7 bases agree with TRBD1. The CDR3 runs to 13 residues. V lost 2 bases to trimming and J lost 11 bases; unmatched junction nucleotides: 8. The germline gives CDR1 SEHNR, CDR2 FQNEAQ (reference sequence). CDR3 region: CASSLSTGYAAFF. CDR3 bases: TGTGCCAGCAGCTTATCGACAGGGTATGCGGCTTTCTTT.

The chain combines TRBV10-3 with TRBJ2-1; 11 bases fit TRBD1. Losses at the gene ends were 3 bases for V and 7 bases for J; bases not matched to a gene: 5. The CDR3 spans 15 residues. Per the germline V gene, CDR1 is ENHRY and CDR2 is SYGVKD. CDR3 sequence: CAISDRDRGINEQFF. In DNA form, the CDR3 reads TGTGCCATCAGTGACCGGGACAGGGGGATTAATGAGCAGTTCTTC.

This clone was seen just once. The CDR3 loop is CASSFHGSGEETQYF. The CDR3, as DNA: TGTGCCAGCAGTTTTCACGGGAGCGGGGAGGAGACCCAGTACTTC. This rearrangement joins TRBV27 to TRBJ2-5, with 7 bases fitting TRBD2. The ends lost 3 bases at V and 5 bases at J; junction bases unmatched: 9. The CDR3 covers 15 residues. CDR1 MNHEY and CDR2 SMNVEV come from the germline V gene (reference sequence).